This is a list of T cell receptor beta chains from one sample in a study of T-cell reconstitution after alpha-beta-depleted transplantation in children. MiXCR was run by TCRdb on the PCR reads, yielding one entry per CDR3 protein. The table has about 440,000 distinct CDR3 sequences, roughly 43% seen once. Here the sequenced sample was PBMCs, taken before TCRalphabeta/CD19-depleted stem cell transplant. The receptors derive from a girl aged 2-9 years with aplastic anemia, due to receive a stem cell transplant. CDR3s include the opening cysteine and the closing phenylalanine or tryptophan.

V: TRBV7-3; CDR3: CASSLNPNQPHHF
V: TRBV7-6; CDR3: CASSLEPGRGYGYTF
V: TRBV2; CDR3: CASSPLGGDEAFF
V: TRBV4-1; CDR3: CASSQGDRIYEQYF
V: TRBV3-1; CDR3: CASSPGDVKLAQYF
V: TRBV7-2; CDR3: CASSLGHYPGRDTQYF
V: TRBV4-1; CDR3: CASSLLAGKPDTQYF
V: TRBV20-1; CDR3: CSASPTGMDTQYF
V: TRBV20-1; CDR3: CSAREVIRDTGELFF
V: TRBV20-1; CDR3: CSANGRRDTQYF
V: TRBV2; CDR3: CASRAGLAGDNEQFF
V: TRBV5-1; CDR3: CASSLFRQGKTQYF
V: TRBV18; CDR3: CASSQGSEAYEQYF
V: TRBV20-1; CDR3: CSAPGQGESYEQYF
V: TRBV27; CDR3: CASSLSGPLVGEQFF
V: TRBV20-1; CDR3: CSASPTTPREQYF
V: TRBV6-2/TRBV6-3; CDR3: CASSYRGRSRNTEAFF
V: TRBV5-5; CDR3: CASMGRDTQYF
V: TRBV29-1; CDR3: CSVDEQGATDTQYF
V: TRBV7-3; CDR3: CASSANRDRANTGELFF
V: TRBV5-1; CDR3: CASSSAGEAFF
V: TRBV20-1; CDR3: CSASTGSSYEQYF